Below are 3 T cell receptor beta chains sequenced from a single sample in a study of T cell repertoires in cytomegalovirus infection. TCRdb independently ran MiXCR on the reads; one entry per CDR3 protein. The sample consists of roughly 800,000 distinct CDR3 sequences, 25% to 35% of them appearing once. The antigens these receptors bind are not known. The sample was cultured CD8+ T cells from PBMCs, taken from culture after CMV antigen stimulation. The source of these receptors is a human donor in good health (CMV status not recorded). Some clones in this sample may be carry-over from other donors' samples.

CDR3 DNA sequence: TGTGCCAGCAGCAGACGGACAGGGCCTGCAAACACTGAAGCTTTCTTT. Amino acid sequence: CASSRRTGPANTEAFF. The rearrangement links TRBV7-6 to TRBJ1-1; the match to TRBD1 covers 8 bases. There are 16 residues in the CDR3. Germline CDR1 SGHVS, CDR2 FNYEAQ. The V and J ends lost 5 bases and 2 bases, in that order; junction bases with no gene match: 10.

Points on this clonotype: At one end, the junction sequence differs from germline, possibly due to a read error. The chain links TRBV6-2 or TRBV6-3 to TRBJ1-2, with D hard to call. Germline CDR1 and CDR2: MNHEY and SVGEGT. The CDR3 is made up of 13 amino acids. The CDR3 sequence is CASSYVRYYDYTF. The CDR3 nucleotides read TGTGCCAGCAGTTACGTCAGATACTATGACTACACCTTC.

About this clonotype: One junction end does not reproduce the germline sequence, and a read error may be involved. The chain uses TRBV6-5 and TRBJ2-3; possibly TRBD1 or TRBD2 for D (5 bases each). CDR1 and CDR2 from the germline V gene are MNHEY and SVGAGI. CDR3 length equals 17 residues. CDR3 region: CTSSYGAPQGSTDTQYF. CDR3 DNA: TGTACCAGCAGTTACGGGGCCCCTCAGGGAAGCACAGATACGCAGTATTTT.